The 15 T cell receptor beta chains below all came from one sample that was sequenced in a study of patients and donors after allogeneic stem cell transplantation (dated by TCRdb to the early 2020s). Libraries were made using RT-PCR. The sequencer was a NextSeq 550. TCRdb applied fastp at Q25 and MiXCR to the public reads, then kept only in-frame beta chains. Rows matching on CDR3 protein sequence are summarized as one entry with the most common DNA and genes. The sample profile shows about a million distinct CDR3 sequences; about 20% of them were found once. In total, the top ten clones hold 6% of the sample. Sequenced input: blood, either unsorted or a sorted T cell fraction (not recorded which). The receptors shown here come from a human donor who was either an allogeneic HSCT recipient or a stem cell or donor lymphocyte infusion donor (not recorded which). It is not recorded whose cells these are; they may come from a transplant donor.

This clonotype was counted a few times. The CDR3 loop is CASSEGLRDEKLFF. The CDR3 region has the DNA TGTGCCAGCAGTGAGGGACTCCGCGATGAAAAACTGTTTTTT. The chain combines TRBV2 with TRBJ1-4; D possibly corresponds to TRBD1 (5 bases). Trimming pared 3 bases from V and 6 bases from J, leaving 11 bases between. Germline V gene lookup returns CDR1 SNHLY and CDR2 FYNNEI. This CDR3 comprises 14 residues. The full variable domain, its missing parts supplied by reference TRBV2 and TRBJ1-4, is EPEVTQTPSHQVTQMGQEVILRCVPISNHLYFYWYRQILGQKVEFLVSFYNNEISEKSEIFDDQFSVERPDGSNFTLKIRSTKLEDSAMYFCASSEGLRDEKLFFGSGTQLSVL.

This clonotype has more than one count but fewer than ten. The chain combines TRBV3-1 with TRBJ1-3; the D is unclear. CDR1 and CDR2 (germline): LGHDT, YNNKEL (reference sequence). The V end lost 0 bases, the J end lost 0 bases, and 15 bases lay between the germline ends. The CDR3 has 18 amino acids. CDR3: CASSQDIGRTHSGNTIYF. CDR3 DNA: TGTGCCAGCAGCCAAGATATCGGCAGGACCCACTCTGGAAACACCATATATTTT.

This chain joins TRBV20-1 and TRBJ2-1, with D tentatively TRBD2 (5 bases). The V end lost 0 bases, the J end lost 4 bases, and 16 bases lay between the germline ends. Germline V lookup: CDR1 DFQATT, CDR2 SNEGSKA (reference sequence). This CDR3 comprises 16 residues. In DNA form, the CDR3 reads TGCAGTGCTAGAGATTTAGCCAGCGGCGCATACAATGAGCAGTTCTTC. It is translated as CSARDLASGAYNEQFF.

The chain joins TRBV10-3 to TRBJ2-5; 11 bases are a match to TRBD2. With V trimmed by 4 bases and J by 2 bases, 6 bases remained unmatched. The CDR3 is made up of 16 amino acids. Germline lookup yields CDR1 ENHRY and CDR2 SYGVKD. CDR3 protein: CAISAKTSGTQETQYF. DNA of the CDR3: TGTGCCATCAGTGCGAAGACTAGCGGGACACAAGAGACCCAGTACTTC.

This clonotype has a handful of counts. This chain uses TRBV27 with TRBJ1-2; D possibly corresponds to TRBD1 (6 bases). The V gene lost 5 bases and the J gene lost 2 bases, with 12 bases spanning the gap. This CDR3 region has 14 residues. Germline CDR1 is MNHEY and CDR2 is SMNVEV (reference sequence). Written as DNA, the CDR3 is TGTGCCAGCAGTCCCTACAGGGAAAACTATGGCTACACCTTC. Protein product: CASSPYRENYGYTF.

This rearrangement joins TRBV30 to TRBJ1-1; D is ambiguous. The germline V and J ends were trimmed by 0 bases and 0 bases, with 11 bases remaining between them. The germline CDR1 and CDR2 sequences are GTSNPN and SVGIG (reference sequence). The CDR3 spans 15 residues. The CDR3, as DNA: TGTGCCTGGAGTGTTGGGTCCTTCGTGAACACTGAAGCTTTCTTT. Protein: CAWSVGSFVNTEAFF.

This clonotype showed up just a few times. The chain recombines TRBV20-1 with TRBJ2-4, with TRBD2 matching over 8 bases. Germline loops: CDR1 DFQATT, CDR2 SNEGSKA (reference sequence). CDR3 length: 16 residues. The trim removed 0 bases at V and 2 bases at J, leaving 6 bases unmatched. The CDR3 DNA follows: TGCAGTGCTAGAGATCCGCTAGCGGGCACCAAAAACATTCAGTACTTC. This codes for CSARDPLAGTKNIQYF.

J is TRBJ2-1 and V is TRBV24-1; 10 bases map to TRBD1. Germline V gives CDR1 KGHDR, CDR2 SFDVKD. The trim removed 5 bases at V and 5 bases at J, leaving 11 bases unmatched. The CDR3 has 17 amino acids. CDR3 nucleotide sequence: TGTGCCACCAGTGGGGTGACGACAGGGGGCAGGAACAATGAGCAGTTCTTC. Amino acids: CATSGVTTGGRNNEQFF.

This clonotype was seen a handful of times. The chain joins TRBV25-1 to TRBJ2-1; D unresolved. This CDR3 comprises 14 residues. Trimming took 4 bases from V and 2 from J, leaving 9 bases between them. Germline CDR1 MGHDK, CDR2 SYGVNS. The DNA of the CDR3 is TGTGCCAGCAGTGTTGTCAGACCCTACAATGAGCAGTTCTTC. Encoded protein: CASSVVRPYNEQFF.

There are a few counts of this clonotype. The chain combines TRBV12-3 or TRBV12-4 with TRBJ2-1; 7 bases agree with TRBD2. Trimming took 6 bases from V and 0 from J; bases not matched to a gene: 20. The CDR3 spans 20 residues. The CDR3 region is CASSPVRSPSGTSSYNEQFF. The CDR3 bases are TGTGCCAGCAGCCCGGTTCGCTCCCCAAGCGGGACGAGCTCCTACAATGAGCAGTTCTTC.

The chain has TRBV4-3 and TRBJ2-7; D gene ambiguous. V lost 1 base and J 2 bases, leaving 9 bases between the germline ends. Per germline, CDR1 LGHNA and CDR2 YSLEER. This CDR3 has 14 residues. The CDR3 coding sequence is TGCGCCAGCAGCCAAGGGCCAGGTACCTACGAGCAGTACTTC. This gives the protein CASSQGPGTYEQYF.

This clonotype was observed a few times. The J gene is TRBJ2-1, the V gene TRBV6-5; D gene uncertain. V dropped 3 bases and J dropped 5 bases, with 23 bases sitting between them. The germline CDR1 and CDR2 sequences are MNHEY and SVGAGI. The CDR3 has 18 residues. CDR3 amino acids: CASSYESSSRNMNNEQFF. As DNA, the CDR3 is TGTGCCAGCAGTTATGAGTCATCGAGCCGGAACATGAACAATGAGCAGTTCTTC.

The chain employs TRBV9 and TRBJ2-2, with 8 bases matching TRBD2. The V gene's germline CDR1 is SGDLS and CDR2 YYNGEE. V trimming: 6 bases; J trimming: 6 bases; junction bases outside the gene matches: 16. The CDR3 contains 17 residues. CDR3 sequence reads: CASTLSFTGGSAGELFF. The DNA for the CDR3 is TGTGCCAGCACTCTTAGCTTTACGGGGGGGTCGGCCGGGGAGCTGTTTTTT.

V and J are TRBV5-5 and TRBJ1-1; TRBD1 matches 8 bases. The CDR3 is made up of 14 amino acids. Germline-derived CDR1 and CDR2 are SGHKS and YYEKEE (reference sequence). With 0 bases clipped from V and 8 bases from J, the junction kept 6 bases outside the gene matches. The CDR3 DNA follows: TGTGCCAGCAGCTTGGGATTGGGGGACAGGGAAGCTTTCTTT. Protein product: CASSLGLGDREAFF. Full variable domain (rest looked up from reference TRBV5-5 and TRBJ1-1): DAGVTQSPTHLIKTRGQQVTLRCSPISGHKSVSWYQQVLGQGPQFIFQYYEKEERGRGNFPDRFSARQFPNYSSELNVNALLLGDSALYLCASSLGLGDREAFFGQGTRLTVV.

The V call is TRBV29-1, the J call TRBJ1-2; D is undetermined. V dropped 0 bases and J dropped 8 bases, with 7 bases sitting between them. The CDR3 covers 11 residues. The germline V gene has CDR1 SQVTM and CDR2 ANQGSEA. In nucleotides, the CDR3 is TGCAGCGTTGAAGATCGATCCGGCTACACCTTC. This sequence encodes CSVEDRSGYTF.